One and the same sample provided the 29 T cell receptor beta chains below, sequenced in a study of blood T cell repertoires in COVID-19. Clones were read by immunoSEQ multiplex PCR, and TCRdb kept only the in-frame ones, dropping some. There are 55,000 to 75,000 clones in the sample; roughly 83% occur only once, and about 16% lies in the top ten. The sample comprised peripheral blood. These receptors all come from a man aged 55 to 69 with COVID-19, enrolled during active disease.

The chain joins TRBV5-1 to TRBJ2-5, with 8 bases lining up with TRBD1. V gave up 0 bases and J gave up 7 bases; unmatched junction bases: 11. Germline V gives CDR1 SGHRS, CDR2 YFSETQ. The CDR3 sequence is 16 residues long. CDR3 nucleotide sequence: TGCGCCAGCAGCTTGGATGGACAGGGATCAATGGGGACCCAGTACTTC. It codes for CASSLDGQGSMGTQYF.

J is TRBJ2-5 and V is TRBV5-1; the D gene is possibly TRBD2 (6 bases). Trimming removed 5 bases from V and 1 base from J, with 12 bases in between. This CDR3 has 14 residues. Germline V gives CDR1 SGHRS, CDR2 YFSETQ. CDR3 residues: CASSFTSSQETQYF. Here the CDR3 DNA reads TGCGCCAGCAGTTTCACTAGCAGCCAAGAGACCCAGTACTTC.

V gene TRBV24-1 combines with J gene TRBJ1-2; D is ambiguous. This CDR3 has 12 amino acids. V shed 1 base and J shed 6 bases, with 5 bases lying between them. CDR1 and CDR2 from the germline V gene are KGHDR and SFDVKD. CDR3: CATSDLADGYTF. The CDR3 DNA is TGTGCCACCAGTGATTTAGCGGATGGCTACACCTTC.

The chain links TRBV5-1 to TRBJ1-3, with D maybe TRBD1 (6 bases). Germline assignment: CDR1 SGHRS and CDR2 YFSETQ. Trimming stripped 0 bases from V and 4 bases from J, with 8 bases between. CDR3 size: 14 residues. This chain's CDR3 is CASSLAGVGNTIYF. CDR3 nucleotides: TGCGCCAGCAGCTTGGCAGGGGTAGGAAACACCATATATTTT. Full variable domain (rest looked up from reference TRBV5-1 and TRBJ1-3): KAGVTQTPRYLIKTRGQQVTLSCSPISGHRSVSWYQQTPGQGLQFLFEYFSETQRNKGNFPGRFSGRQFSNSRSEMNVSTLELGDSALYLCASSLAGVGNTIYFGEGSWLTVV.

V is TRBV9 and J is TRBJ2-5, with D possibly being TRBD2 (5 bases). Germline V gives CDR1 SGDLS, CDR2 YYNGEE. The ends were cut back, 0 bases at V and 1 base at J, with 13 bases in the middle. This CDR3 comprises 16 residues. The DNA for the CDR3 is TGTGCCAGCAGCGTAGGGGTGACTATCCCCCAAGAGACCCAGTACTTC. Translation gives CASSVGVTIPQETQYF.

CDR3 DNA: TGTGCCAGCAGTACCGGACTAGCGGGGGGATTTTATACGCAGTATTTT. It yields the protein CASSTGLAGGFYTQYF. The chain has TRBV6-2 or TRBV6-3 and TRBJ2-3, with 14 bases aligning to TRBD2. CDR3 size: 16 residues. V trimming: 5 bases; J trimming: 7 bases; junction bases outside the gene matches: 8. CDR1 is MNHEY and CDR2 is SVGEGT in the germline V gene.

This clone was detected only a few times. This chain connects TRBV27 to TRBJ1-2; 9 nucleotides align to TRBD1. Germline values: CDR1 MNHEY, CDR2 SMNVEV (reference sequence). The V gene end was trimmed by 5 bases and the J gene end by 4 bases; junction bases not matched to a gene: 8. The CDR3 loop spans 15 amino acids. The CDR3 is CASSPDRGSGYGYTF. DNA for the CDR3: TGTGCCAGCAGTCCGGACAGGGGATCAGGCTATGGCTACACCTTC.

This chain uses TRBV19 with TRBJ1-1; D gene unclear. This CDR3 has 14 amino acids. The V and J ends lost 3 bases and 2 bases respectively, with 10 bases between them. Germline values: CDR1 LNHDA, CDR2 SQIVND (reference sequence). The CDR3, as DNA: TGTGCCAGTAGTATTTACACAGACAACACTGAAGCTTTCTTT. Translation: CASSIYTDNTEAFF.

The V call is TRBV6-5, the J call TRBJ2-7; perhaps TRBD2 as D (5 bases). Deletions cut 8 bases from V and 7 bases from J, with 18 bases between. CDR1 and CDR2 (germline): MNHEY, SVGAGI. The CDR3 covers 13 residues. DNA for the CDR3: TGTGCCAGCGTTTTCGAGACCCGGGGTGAGCAGTACTTC. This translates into CASVFETRGEQYF.

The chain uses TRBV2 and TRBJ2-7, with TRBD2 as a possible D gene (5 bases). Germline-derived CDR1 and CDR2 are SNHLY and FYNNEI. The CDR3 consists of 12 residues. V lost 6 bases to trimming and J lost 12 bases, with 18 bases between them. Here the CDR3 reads CASRGLSYEGYF. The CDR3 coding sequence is TGTGCCAGCAGAGGGCTATCCTACGAGGGGTACTTC.

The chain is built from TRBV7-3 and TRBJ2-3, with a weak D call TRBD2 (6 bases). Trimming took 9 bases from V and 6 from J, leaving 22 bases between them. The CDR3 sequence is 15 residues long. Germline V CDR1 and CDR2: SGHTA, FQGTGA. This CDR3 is CASSTKGGYLDTQYF. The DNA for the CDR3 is TGTGCCAGTAGTACAAAGGGAGGATATTTGGATACGCAGTATTTT.

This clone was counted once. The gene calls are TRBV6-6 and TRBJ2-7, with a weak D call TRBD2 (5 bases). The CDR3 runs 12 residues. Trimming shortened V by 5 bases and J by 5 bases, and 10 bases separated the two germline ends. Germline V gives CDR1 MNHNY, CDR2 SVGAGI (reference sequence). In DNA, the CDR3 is TGTGCCAGCAGTCCCCCCGGGGACGAGCAGTACTTC. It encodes CASSPPGDEQYF.

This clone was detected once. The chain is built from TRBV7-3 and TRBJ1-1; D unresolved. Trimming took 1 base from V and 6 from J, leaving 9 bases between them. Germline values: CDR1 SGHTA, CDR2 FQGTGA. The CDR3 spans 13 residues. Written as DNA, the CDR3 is TGTGCCAGCAGCTTAAAGCCTGAGGCTGAAGCTTTCTTT. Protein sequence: CASSLKPEAEAFF.

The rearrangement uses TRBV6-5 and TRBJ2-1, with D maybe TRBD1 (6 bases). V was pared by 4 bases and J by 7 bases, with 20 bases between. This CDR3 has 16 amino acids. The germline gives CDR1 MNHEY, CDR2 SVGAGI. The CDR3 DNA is TGTGCCAGCAGTTTAGGGACAAATGGTTTGATTAATGAGCAGTTCTTC. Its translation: CASSLGTNGLINEQFF.

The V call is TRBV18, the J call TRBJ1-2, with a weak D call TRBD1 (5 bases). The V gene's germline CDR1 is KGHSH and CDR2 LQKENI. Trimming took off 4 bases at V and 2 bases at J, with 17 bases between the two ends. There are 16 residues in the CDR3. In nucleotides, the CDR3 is TGTGCCAGCTCACTTGAACCGGGACGGGGGAACTATGGCTACACCTTC. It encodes CASSLEPGRGNYGYTF.

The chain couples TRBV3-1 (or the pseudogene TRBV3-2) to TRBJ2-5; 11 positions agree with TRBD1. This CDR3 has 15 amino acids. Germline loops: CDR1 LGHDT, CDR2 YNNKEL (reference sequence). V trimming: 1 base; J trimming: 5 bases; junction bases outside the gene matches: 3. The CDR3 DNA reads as TGTGCCAGCAGCCAAGCTCGGGACAGGGGGGAGACCCAGTACTTC. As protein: CASSQARDRGETQYF.

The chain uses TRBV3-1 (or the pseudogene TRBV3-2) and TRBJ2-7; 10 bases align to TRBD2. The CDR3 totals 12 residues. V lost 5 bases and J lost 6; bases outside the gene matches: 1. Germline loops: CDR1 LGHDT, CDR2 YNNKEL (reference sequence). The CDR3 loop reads CASSWTSGEQYF. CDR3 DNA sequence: TGTGCCAGCAGCTGGACTAGCGGCGAGCAGTACTTC.

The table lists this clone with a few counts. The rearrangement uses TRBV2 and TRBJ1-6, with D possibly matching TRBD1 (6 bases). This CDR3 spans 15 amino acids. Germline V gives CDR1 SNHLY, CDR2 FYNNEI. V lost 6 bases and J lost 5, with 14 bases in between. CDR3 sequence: CASRRQVRDNSPLHF. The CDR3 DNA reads TGTGCCAGCAGACGACAGGTCCGGGATAATTCACCCCTCCACTTT.

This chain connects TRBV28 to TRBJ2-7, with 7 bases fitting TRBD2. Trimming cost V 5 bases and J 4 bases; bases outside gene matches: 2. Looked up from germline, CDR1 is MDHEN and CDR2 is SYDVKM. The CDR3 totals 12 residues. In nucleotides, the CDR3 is TGTGCCAGCAGTGCGGGAGAATACGAGCAGTACTTC. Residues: CASSAGEYEQYF.

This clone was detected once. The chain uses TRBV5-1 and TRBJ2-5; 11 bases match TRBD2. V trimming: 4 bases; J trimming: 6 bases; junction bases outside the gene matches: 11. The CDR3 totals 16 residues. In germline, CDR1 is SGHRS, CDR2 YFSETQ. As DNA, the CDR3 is TGCGCCAGCAGCGAGGGGGCTAGCGGGAGGAGCAAGACCCAGTACTTC. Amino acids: CASSEGASGRSKTQYF.

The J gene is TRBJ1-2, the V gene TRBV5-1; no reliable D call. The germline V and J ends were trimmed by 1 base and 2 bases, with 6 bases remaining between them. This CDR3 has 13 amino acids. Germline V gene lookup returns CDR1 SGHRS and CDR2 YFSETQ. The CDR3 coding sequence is TGCGCCAGCAGCTTGATAATAAACTATGGCTACACCTTC. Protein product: CASSLIINYGYTF.

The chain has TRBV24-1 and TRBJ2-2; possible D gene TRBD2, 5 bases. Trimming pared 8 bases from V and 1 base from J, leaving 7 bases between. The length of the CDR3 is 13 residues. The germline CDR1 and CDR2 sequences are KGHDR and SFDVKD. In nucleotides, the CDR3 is TGTGCCACCAATCGGGAGAACACCGGGGAGCTGTTTTTT. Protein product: CATNRENTGELFF.

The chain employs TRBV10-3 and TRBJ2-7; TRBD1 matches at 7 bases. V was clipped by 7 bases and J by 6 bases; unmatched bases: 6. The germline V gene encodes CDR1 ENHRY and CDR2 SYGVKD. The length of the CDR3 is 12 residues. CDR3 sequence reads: CAIKRQGSEQYF. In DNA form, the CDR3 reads TGTGCCATCAAGAGACAGGGTAGCGAGCAGTACTTC.

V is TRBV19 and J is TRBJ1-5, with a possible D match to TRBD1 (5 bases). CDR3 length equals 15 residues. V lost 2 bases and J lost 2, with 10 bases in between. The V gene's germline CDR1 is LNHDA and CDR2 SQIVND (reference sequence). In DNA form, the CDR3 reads TGTGCCAGTAGTATATCGTCCAGGGGCAATCAGCCCCAGCATTTT. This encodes CASSISSRGNQPQHF.

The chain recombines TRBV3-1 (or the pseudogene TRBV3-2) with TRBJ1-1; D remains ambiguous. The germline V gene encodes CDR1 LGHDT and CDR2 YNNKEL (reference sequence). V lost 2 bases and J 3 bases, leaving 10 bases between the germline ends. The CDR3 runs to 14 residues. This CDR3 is CASSQLGGDTEAFF. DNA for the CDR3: TGTGCCAGCAGCCAATTAGGCGGGGACACTGAAGCTTTCTTT.

The CDR3 loop is CASSSRGDHTEAFF. DNA of the CDR3: TGTGCCAGCAGCTCCCGAGGAGATCACACTGAAGCTTTCTTT. The chain is built from TRBV11-1 and TRBJ1-1, with no clear D. The V and J ends lost 4 bases and 3 bases respectively, with 12 bases between them. The CDR3 has 14 amino acids. Per germline, CDR1 SGHAT and CDR2 FQDESV (reference sequence).

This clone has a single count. The CDR3 loop reads CASSSRREYVGELFF. The CDR3 coding sequence is TGTGCCAGCAGTAGCAGGCGGGAGTACGTCGGGGAGCTGTTTTTT. The V call is TRBV6-5, the J call TRBJ2-2; 7 nucleotides align to TRBD2. V was pared by 5 bases and J by 7 bases, with 10 bases of the junction left unmatched. This CDR3 comprises 15 residues. The germline CDR1 and CDR2 sequences are MNHEY and SVGAGI.

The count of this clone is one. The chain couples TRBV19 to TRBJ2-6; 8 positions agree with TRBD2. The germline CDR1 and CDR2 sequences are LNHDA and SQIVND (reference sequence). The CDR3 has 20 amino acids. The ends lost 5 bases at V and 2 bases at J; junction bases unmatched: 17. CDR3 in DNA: TGTGCCAGTAGTCACCCCCACCAGGGACTAGGGATGCCTGGGGCCAACGTCCTGACTTTC. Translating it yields CASSHPHQGLGMPGANVLTF.

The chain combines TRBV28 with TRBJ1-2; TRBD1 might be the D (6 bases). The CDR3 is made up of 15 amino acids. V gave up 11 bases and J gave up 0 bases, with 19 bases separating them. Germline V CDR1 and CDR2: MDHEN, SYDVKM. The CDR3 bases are TGTGCCGTCCCCCGTACAGGGCCGACTAACTATGGCTACACCTTC. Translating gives CAVPRTGPTNYGYTF.